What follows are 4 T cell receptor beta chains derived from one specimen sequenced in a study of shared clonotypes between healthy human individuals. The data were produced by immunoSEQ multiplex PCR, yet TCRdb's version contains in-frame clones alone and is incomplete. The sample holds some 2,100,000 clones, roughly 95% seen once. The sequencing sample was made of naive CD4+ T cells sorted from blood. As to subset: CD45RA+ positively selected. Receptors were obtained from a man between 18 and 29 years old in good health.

CDR3 DNA: TGTGCCAGCAGCTCCTCTGGACTAGCGGGAGTACTCGAGCAGTACTTC. Its translation is CASSSSGLAGVLEQYF. The V gene is TRBV5-4, the J gene TRBJ2-7; 13 positions match TRBD2. The V gene's germline CDR1 is SGHNT and CDR2 YYREEE (reference sequence). Trimming at V came to 3 bases and at J to 6 bases, leaving 9 bases not matched to a gene. The CDR3 runs 16 residues.

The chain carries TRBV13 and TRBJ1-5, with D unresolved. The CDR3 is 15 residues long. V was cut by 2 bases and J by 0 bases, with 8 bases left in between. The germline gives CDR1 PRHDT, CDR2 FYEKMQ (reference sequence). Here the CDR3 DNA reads TGTGCCAGCAGCTTAAAGACAAATAGCAATCAGCCCCAGCATTTT. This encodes CASSLKTNSNQPQHF.

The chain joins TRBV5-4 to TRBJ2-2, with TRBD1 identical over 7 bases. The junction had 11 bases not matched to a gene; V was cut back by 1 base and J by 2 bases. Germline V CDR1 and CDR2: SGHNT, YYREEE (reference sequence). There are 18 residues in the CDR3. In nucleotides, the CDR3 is TGTGCCAGCAGCTTGCCCGGGACAGTCGTTTCAAACACCGGGGAGCTGTTTTTT. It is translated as CASSLPGTVVSNTGELFF.

The CDR3 nucleotides read TGTGCCAGCAGAGACAGTTCACATGAGCAGTACTTC. Its protein product is CASRDSSHEQYF. The J gene is TRBJ2-7, the V gene TRBV6-5; TRBD1 might be the D (5 bases). The CDR3 consists of 12 residues. Trimming took 6 bases from V and 7 from J, leaving 13 bases between them. Germline assignment: CDR1 MNHEY and CDR2 SVGAGI.